These 22 T cell receptor beta chains share one sample of origin, sequenced in a study of CD8 T cells in ankylosing spondylitis. TCRdb re-called the 5' RACE reads through MiXCR, storing one row per CDR3 protein. The sample shows about 250,000 distinct CDR3 sequences, 7.5% to 9.5% of them seen only once. The sample consisted of blood, either unsorted or a sorted T cell fraction (not recorded which). These TCRs come from a female donor with ankylosing spondylitis or in good health (not recorded which).

This clonotype showed up many times. The chain is built from TRBV3-1 and TRBJ2-2; the D is unclear. Trimming took off 4 bases at V and 0 bases at J, with 6 bases between the two ends. The CDR3 has 14 amino acids. Germline V lookup: CDR1 LGHDT, CDR2 YNNKEL (reference sequence). The CDR3 DNA reads as TGTGCCAGCAGCCTATCCGCGAACACCGGGGAGCTGTTTTTT. Translation: CASSLSANTGELFF.

This clonotype was seen ten or more times. The chain combines TRBV7-9 with TRBJ2-1, with unresolved D. CDR1 is SEHNR and CDR2 is FQNEAQ in the germline V gene (reference sequence). The CDR3 length is 13 residues. Trimming stripped 0 bases from V and 8 bases from J, with 8 bases between. CDR3 loop: CASSLAPPDEQFF. CDR3 in DNA: TGTGCCAGCAGCTTAGCTCCTCCCGATGAGCAGTTCTTC.

There are many counts of this clonotype. The V gene is TRBV12-3 or TRBV12-4, the J gene TRBJ2-1; TRBD1 or TRBD2 may be the D gene (5 bases each). This CDR3 is built from 15 residues. The V gene lost 1 base and the J gene lost 5 bases, with 12 bases spanning the gap. CDR3 region: CASSLGGAPDNEQFF. In nucleotides, the CDR3 is TGTGCCAGCAGTTTAGGAGGGGCCCCCGACAATGAGCAGTTCTTC.

There are a few counts of this clonotype. V and J are TRBV5-5 and TRBJ2-3; a possible D gene is TRBD2 (5 bases). The length of the CDR3 is 17 residues. With 0 bases removed from V and 4 bases from J, the gap between germline ends came to 18 bases. Per the germline V gene, CDR1 is SGHKS and CDR2 is YYEKEE (reference sequence). CDR3 protein: CASSLGDVSDGADTQYF. The DNA of the CDR3 is TGTGCCAGCAGCTTGGGGGATGTGTCCGACGGGGCAGATACGCAGTATTTT.

This clonotype was picked up a small number of times. V is TRBV30 and J is TRBJ2-3, with D unresolved. There are 12 residues in the CDR3. Per the germline V gene, CDR1 is GTSNPN and CDR2 is SVGIG (reference sequence). V was trimmed by 3 bases and J by 5 bases, leaving 9 bases between them. CDR3 nucleotides: TGTGCCTGGAGCTTTTTTGAAGATACGCAGTATTTT. It specifies CAWSFFEDTQYF.

In this sample, this clonotype turned up a few times. Since a much larger clone is just one base distant, this may be a read error. The rearrangement uses TRBV28 and TRBJ2-7; no reliable D call. In germline, CDR1 is MDHEN, CDR2 SYDVKM. This CDR3 is built from 11 residues. This chain's CDR3 is CASTVAREQCF. CDR3 in DNA: TGTGCCAGCACAGTAGCTCGCGAGCAGTGCTTC. Combining the CDR3 with reference TRBV28 and TRBJ2-7 gives the whole variable domain DVKVTQSSRYLVKRTGEKVFLECVQDMDHENMFWYRQDPGLGLRLIYFSYDVKMKEKGDIPEGYSVSREKKERFSLILESASTNQTSMYLCASTVAREQCFGPGTRLTVT.

With regard to this clonotype: No conserved phenylalanine or tryptophan is present at the end of the CDR3, so a read error is the likely explanation. The V gene is TRBV7-8, the J gene TRBJ2-7; D not certain. There are 13 residues in the CDR3. V gave up 4 bases and J gave up 7 bases, with 14 bases separating them. Germline V gene lookup returns CDR1 SGHVS and CDR2 FQNEAQ. CDR3 bases: TGTGCCAGCAGCTCCTCCGAACTTCGGGAGCAGTACATC. This translates into CASSSSELREQYI.

This clonotype was counted at least ten times. The CDR3 DNA is TGCGCCAGCAGCCAAGATCGGCAGTATAGCAATCAGCCCCAGCATTTT. This sequence encodes CASSQDRQYSNQPQHF. This chain connects TRBV4-3 to TRBJ1-5; D is unresolved. V was clipped by 0 bases and J by 0 bases, with 9 bases between them. Germline V gene sequence: CDR1 LGHNA, CDR2 YSLEER. This CDR3 comprises 16 residues.

At least ten counts were recorded for this clonotype. The V gene is TRBV6-6, the J gene TRBJ2-4; D is uncertain. Germline CDR1 and CDR2: MNHNY and SVGAGI (reference sequence). V dropped 0 bases and J dropped 6 bases, with 3 bases sitting between them. The CDR3 spans 12 residues. The CDR3 here is CASSYSGNIQYF. The DNA of the CDR3 is TGTGCCAGCAGTTACTCTGGAAACATTCAGTACTTC.

The chain recombines TRBV7-2 with TRBJ1-2; 7 nucleotides agree with TRBD1. The germline CDR1 and CDR2 sequences are SGHTA and FQGNSA. This CDR3 is built from 15 residues. The V and J ends lost 5 bases and 6 bases, in that order; junction bases with no gene match: 12. The CDR3 spells CASSPNRGGIHGYTF. The CDR3, as DNA: TGTGCCAGCAGCCCAAACAGGGGAGGAATTCATGGCTACACCTTC.

This clonotype occurred once. This rearrangement joins TRBV5-6 to TRBJ2-2; no definite D call. CDR1 and CDR2 (germline): SGHDT, YYEEEE. Trimming stripped 0 bases from V and 6 bases from J, with 15 bases between. The CDR3 extends over 16 amino acids. CDR3 sequence: CASSLDGFLRAGELFF. CDR3 in DNA: TGTGCCAGCAGCTTGGATGGGTTTCTACGGGCCGGGGAGCTGTTTTTT.

At least ten counts were recorded for this clonotype. This chain joins TRBV19 and TRBJ2-4; D gene unclear. The CDR3 runs to 11 residues. Trimming pared 7 bases from V and 5 bases from J, leaving 6 bases between. Germline lookup yields CDR1 LNHDA and CDR2 SQIVND (reference sequence). Here the CDR3 reads CASTWENIQYF. CDR3 coding DNA: TGTGCCAGTACTTGGGAAAACATTCAGTACTTC.

This sequence joins TRBV19 and TRBJ2-3; unclear D gene. Germline assignment: CDR1 LNHDA and CDR2 SQIVND (reference sequence). V lost 6 bases and J lost 2, with 18 bases in between. The CDR3 has 16 amino acids. CDR3 residues: CASSPSARIATDTQYF. The CDR3, as DNA: TGTGCCAGTAGCCCCTCGGCGCGGATCGCCACAGATACGCAGTATTTT.

For this clonotype: A much bigger clone sits one base away, suggesting this may be a read error. The chain uses TRBV2 and TRBJ2-1; D uncertain. The length of the CDR3 is 13 residues. CDR1 is SNHLY, CDR2 FYNNEI, per germline. DNA for the CDR3: TGTGCCAGCAGTGAAGTCGCAGGCGGTGAGCAGTTATTC. Translation: CASSEVAGGEQLF.

As to this clonotype: A much larger clone differs from this one at a single base, so this may be a read error. The chain combines TRBV20-1 with TRBJ1-1, with TRBD1 as a possible D gene (6 bases). The CDR3 extends over 15 amino acids. V lost 1 base to trimming and J lost 1 base, with 13 bases between them. Germline CDR1 is DFQATT and CDR2 is SNEGSKA (reference sequence). The CDR3 coding sequence is TGCAGTGCTAGAGGGGTCAGGGGCTCGAACACTGAAGCTTTCTTT. Protein: CSARGVRGSNTEAFF.

This clonotype was observed many times. The chain links TRBV7-6 to TRBJ1-1, with no clear D. The CDR3 is 13 amino acids. The germline V gene has CDR1 SGHVS and CDR2 FNYEAQ. Trimming took off 5 bases at V and 4 bases at J, with 11 bases between the two ends. For the CDR3, the DNA is TGTGCCAGCAGCCTGAAGTTAGGCACTGAAGCTTTCTTT. Translated: CASSLKLGTEAFF.

This clonotype was counted at least ten times. The chain employs TRBV2 and TRBJ1-1; TRBD1 matches 9 bases. V lost 6 bases and J lost 7; bases outside the gene matches: 9. Germline V lookup: CDR1 SNHLY, CDR2 FYNNEI. This CDR3 is built from 14 residues. As DNA, the CDR3 is TGTGCCAGCAGGGTCGACAGGGGGTCTAGTGAAGCTTTCTTT. This translates into CASRVDRGSSEAFF.

For this clonotype: The junction and the germline gene differ at one end; a read error may be behind it. For the CDR3, the DNA is TGTGCCAGCTCACCAGGAGCGGAGGATAGGCAGTATTTT. Its protein is CASSPGAEDRQYF. The chain couples TRBV18 to TRBJ2-3; D is perhaps TRBD2 (5 bases). The CDR3 is made up of 13 amino acids. CDR1 and CDR2 from the germline V gene are KGHSH and LQKENI.

This clonotype was counted ten times or more. The chain links TRBV5-6 to TRBJ2-3; tentative D call: TRBD2 (5 bases). The CDR3 totals 17 residues. Trimming removed 0 bases at V and 2 bases at J, with 16 bases between. Germline V lookup: CDR1 SGHDT, CDR2 YYEEEE. The CDR3 reads CASSLVSSSIFTDTQYF. The CDR3 nucleotides read TGTGCCAGCAGCTTGGTTTCTAGCTCAATTTTCACAGATACGCAGTATTTT.

This clonotype was detected a few times. This chain uses TRBV6-6 with TRBJ2-7, with 8 bases fitting TRBD2. The germline V gene encodes CDR1 MNHNY and CDR2 SVGAGI (reference sequence). The CDR3 covers 15 residues. The V and J ends lost 0 bases and 4 bases, in that order; junction bases with no gene match: 5. The CDR3 spells CASSYSVGRGYEQYF. The CDR3 nucleotides read TGTGCCAGCAGTTACTCAGTCGGGAGGGGGTACGAGCAGTACTTC.

This clonotype was counted at least ten times. Written as DNA, the CDR3 is TGTGCCAGCAGCTTAGGGCCCCCGGGCACAGATACGCAGTATTTT. The encoded protein is CASSLGPPGTDTQYF. The V and J genes are TRBV7-2 and TRBJ2-3; D call uncertain. CDR3 size: 15 residues. The V gene's germline CDR1 is SGHTA and CDR2 FQGNSA. The V and J ends lost 1 base and 1 base respectively, with 9 bases between them. Full variable domain (outside the CDR3, taken from reference TRBV7-2 and TRBJ2-3): GAGVSQSPSNKVTEKGKDVELRCDPISGHTALYWYRQSLGQGLEFLIYFQGNSAPDKSGLPSDRFSAERTGGSVSTLTIQRTQQEDSAVYLCASSLGPPGTDTQYFGPGTRLTVL.

This clonotype showed up many times. The CDR3 DNA sequence: TGTGCCAGCAGCCTTCGAGCCCACAGCTCCTACAATGAGCAGTTCTTC. This sequence encodes CASSLRAHSSYNEQFF. The J gene is TRBJ2-1, the V gene TRBV7-8, with D unresolved. Trimming left V 5 bases short and J 0 bases short, with 14 bases between. The CDR3 spans 16 residues. Per the germline V gene, CDR1 is SGHVS and CDR2 is FQNEAQ.